This TCR beta chain was observed in a study of regulatory T cells in long-lasting Graves disease. For the study at large: Antithyroid drug use was under 3 months in newly diagnosed Graves' patients. Overall study results and limits: New patients shared about 910 public clonotypes, and persistent patients shared more, with a few thousand.

The time point: newly diagnosed GD, antithyroid drugs for less than 3 months. With RNA extracted from PBMCs as input, the TCR library was made. The patients included were those that came from an endocrinology department in Xi'an, China. As to this clonotype: Its antigen is as yet unknown.

Arm-PCR with iRepertoire HTBI primers amplified the CDR3 regions for these TCR beta libraries. TCRdb re-called the multiplex PCR reads through MiXCR, storing one row per CDR3 protein. The repertoire holds around 420,000 distinct CDR3 sequences, with roughly 15% as singletons. V lost 1 base to trimming and J lost 5 bases, with 9 bases between them. CDR1 is SEHNR, CDR2 FQNEAQ, per germline (reference sequence). This CDR3 is built from 14 residues. The V gene is TRBV7-9, the J gene TRBJ1-5; D gene ambiguous. Sequenced here: peripheral blood mononuclear cells (PBMCs), sampled at new diagnosis, from a patient treated with antithyroid drugs. This receptor was taken from a female donor with Graves disease. The CDR3 loop reads CASSLGGSDQPQHF. CDR3 in DNA: TGTGCCAGCAGCTTAGGGGGTTCGGATCAGCCCCAGCATTTT. Based on the CDR3 plus reference TRBV7-9 and TRBJ1-5, the full variable domain is DTGVSQNPRHKITKRGQNVTFRCDPISEHNRLYWYRQTLGQGPEFLTYFQNEAQLEKSRLLSDRFSAERPKGSFSTLEIQRTEQGDSAMYLCASSLGGSDQPQHFGDGTRLSIL.